A selection of T cell receptor beta chains follows, all from one sample in a study of cytomegalovirus exposure and HLA in healthy donors. Method: immunoSEQ multiplex PCR; TCRdb's copy keeps in-frame clones and lacks some. This table holds some 85,000 clones, roughly 78% found once. Sequenced input: PBMCs. These receptors all stem from a middle-aged woman in good health and CMV-seropositive. CDR3s include the opening cysteine and the closing phenylalanine or tryptophan. Size is stated for part of the rows, as once, few or many counts, or as a class when the clone is expanded.

clone_size: NA
v_call: TRBV2
j_call: TRBJ2-1
cdr3_aa: CASRELAGGGNEQFF

clone_size: NA
v_call: TRBV7-6
j_call: TRBJ2-7
cdr3_aa: CASSPTVTSGNEQYF

clone_size: NA
v_call: TRBV10-3
j_call: TRBJ2-5
cdr3_aa: CAIRTSIGTSQETQYF

clone_size: NA
v_call: TRBV21-1
j_call: TRBJ2-3
cdr3_aa: CASSKGKGDRGGDTQYF

clone_size: once
v_call: TRBV6-1
j_call: TRBJ2-5
cdr3_aa: CASSARTDQETQYF

clone_size: NA
v_call: TRBV7-3
j_call: TRBJ1-1
cdr3_aa: CASSEQGDTEAFF

clone_size: once
v_call: TRBV5-1
j_call: TRBJ2-7
cdr3_aa: CASSLGGVVPYEQYF

clone_size: few
v_call: TRBV7-2
j_call: TRBJ2-1
cdr3_aa: CASSARSLSYNEQFF

clone_size: NA
v_call: TRBV28
j_call: TRBJ1-3
cdr3_aa: CASRLGGGNTIYF

clone_size: NA
v_call: TRBV1
j_call: TRBJ2-1
cdr3_aa: CTSSHPYKAGQFF

clone_size: NA
v_call: TRBV11-1
j_call: TRBJ1-1
cdr3_aa: CASTPEQGYAEAFF

clone_size: NA
v_call: TRBV7-3
j_call: TRBJ2-5
cdr3_aa: CASSSGLEGTQYF

clone_size: NA
v_call: TRBV27
j_call: TRBJ2-7
cdr3_aa: CASLIDRSSYEQYF

clone_size: NA
v_call: TRBV6-6
j_call: TRBJ2-1
cdr3_aa: CASSYSGREEFF

clone_size: NA
v_call: TRBV7-9
j_call: TRBJ2-7
cdr3_aa: CASSFAGVYEQYF

clone_size: NA
v_call: TRBV27
j_call: TRBJ2-6
cdr3_aa: CASSHMSVASGANVLTF

clone_size: NA
v_call: TRBV5-1
j_call: TRBJ2-7
cdr3_aa: CASSPGTGAYEQYF

clone_size: once
v_call: TRBV7-6
j_call: TRBJ2-1
cdr3_aa: CASSPTAGGYNEQFF

clone_size: NA
v_call: TRBV6-5
j_call: TRBJ2-1
cdr3_aa: CASSYRGLAGDNEQFF

clone_size: few
v_call: TRBV6-1
j_call: TRBJ2-3
cdr3_aa: CASTEHVGAVDTQYF

clone_size: NA
v_call: TRBV2
j_call: TRBJ1-6
cdr3_aa: CASSRQGMGSPLHF

clone_size: NA
v_call: TRBV6-5
j_call: TRBJ2-1
cdr3_aa: CASSYVAAGEQFF

clone_size: NA
v_call: TRBV11-3
j_call: TRBJ2-7
cdr3_aa: CASSPLRGEPYEQYF

clone_size: NA
v_call: TRBV27
j_call: TRBJ1-1
cdr3_aa: CASSSNQENTEAFF

clone_size: NA
v_call: TRBV5-6
j_call: TRBJ2-3
cdr3_aa: CASSLRTGVRDTQYF

clone_size: NA
v_call: TRBV7-9
j_call: TRBJ1-2
cdr3_aa: CASSLGSRGYGYTF

clone_size: NA
v_call: TRBV19
j_call: TRBJ2-2
cdr3_aa: CASSILLTANTGELFF

clone_size: NA
v_call: TRBV11-2
j_call: TRBJ1-3
cdr3_aa: CASSLTGLSGNTIYF

clone_size: NA
v_call: TRBV27
j_call: TRBJ2-3
cdr3_aa: CASSYGGGDTQYF

clone_size: NA
v_call: TRBV11-3
j_call: TRBJ1-2
cdr3_aa: CASSLEQGGYGYTF

clone_size: NA
v_call: TRBV28
j_call: TRBJ1-1
cdr3_aa: CASTVAGRAFF

clone_size: NA
v_call: TRBV5-5
j_call: TRBJ2-2
cdr3_aa: CASSLVGGPGGELFF

clone_size: NA
v_call: TRBV5-1
j_call: TRBJ1-4
cdr3_aa: CASSLGTAGVNEKLFF

clone_size: NA
v_call: TRBV10-3
j_call: TRBJ2-3
cdr3_aa: CAISGDYLADTQYF

clone_size: once
v_call: TRBV19
j_call: TRBJ2-7
cdr3_aa: CASRTSGTNEQYF

clone_size: NA
v_call: TRBV6-6
j_call: TRBJ2-5
cdr3_aa: CASRSSGGAQETQYF

clone_size: NA
v_call: TRBV29-1
j_call: TRBJ1-1
cdr3_aa: CSVAGPEAFF

clone_size: NA
v_call: TRBV4-3
j_call: TRBJ2-1
cdr3_aa: CASSLNLGTSHLNEQFF

clone_size: NA
v_call: TRBV19
j_call: TRBJ2-1
cdr3_aa: CASRTRTSGRVNEQFF

clone_size: NA
v_call: TRBV18
j_call: TRBJ2-3
cdr3_aa: CASSQGVTDTQYF

clone_size: few
v_call: TRBV2
j_call: TRBJ1-3
cdr3_aa: CASSEARGGNTIYF

clone_size: NA
v_call: TRBV5-1
j_call: TRBJ2-1
cdr3_aa: CASSFGLGVLNEQFF

clone_size: NA
v_call: TRBV18
j_call: TRBJ1-3
cdr3_aa: CASSPGGQMDTIYF

clone_size: NA
v_call: TRBV6-1
j_call: TRBJ1-2
cdr3_aa: CASSTGAAFYTF

clone_size: NA
v_call: TRBV7-2
j_call: TRBJ1-2
cdr3_aa: CASSHLVAGGEYGYTF

clone_size: NA
v_call: TRBV30
j_call: TRBJ1-5
cdr3_aa: CAWSGQGDNQPQHF

clone_size: few
v_call: TRBV14
j_call: TRBJ2-1
cdr3_aa: CASSQRRYNEQFF

clone_size: NA
v_call: TRBV28
j_call: TRBJ1-1
cdr3_aa: CASSYRGTEAFF

clone_size: NA
v_call: TRBV9
j_call: TRBJ2-7
cdr3_aa: CASSVEGQLSYEQYF

clone_size: NA
v_call: TRBV6-5
j_call: TRBJ1-2
cdr3_aa: CASSRPTGANYGYTF

clone_size: NA
v_call: TRBV15
j_call: TRBJ1-1
cdr3_aa: CATSRDLVRDNTEAFF